This TCR beta chain is from a study of STAT5B mutations in CD4+ large granular lymphocyte leukemia. Study conclusions and caveats: Around 25% of private leukemic clonotypes occurred rarely in other patients' non-leukemic repertoires.

This CDR3 region has 16 residues. CDR1 is GTSNPN and CDR2 is SVGIG in the germline V gene (reference sequence). Trimming removed 0 bases from V and 0 bases from J, with 14 bases in between. This was a survey-level run. The repertoire was sequenced with immunoSEQ multiplex PCR; TCRdb's copy has only in-frame clones and lacks some. The data contain about 35,000 clones, about 70% of them seen just once; the ten biggest clones take up under 2%. Concerning this clone itself: As yet, its antigen is unknown.

This receptor was taken from a human donor in good health. Sequenced sample: CD4+ T cells from blood buffy coats. This rearrangement joins TRBV30 to TRBJ1-1; D is ambiguous. The chain's CDR3 is CAWSVRAPRVNTEAFF. The CDR3 region has the DNA TGTGCCTGGAGTGTTCGGGCCCCCCGAGTGAACACTGAAGCTTTCTTT. Filled out from reference TRBV30 and TRBJ1-1, the complete variable domain reads SQTIHQWPATLVQPVGSPLSLECTVEGTSNPNLYWYRQAAGRGLQLLFYSVGIGQISSEVPQNLSASRPQDRQFILSSKKLLLSDSGFYLCAWSVRAPRVNTEAFFGQGTRLTVV.